This TCR beta chain was obtained from a study of cytomegalovirus exposure and HLA in healthy donors. The V segment lost 3 bases and the J segment 4 bases; nucleotides outside the gene matches: 5. Germline V lookup: CDR1 SGDLS, CDR2 YYNGEE. This CDR3 contains 14 residues. The study's findings and limits: Several of the most significant clusters appeared, in a later analysis, to be linked to common viral pathogens. Most observed TCR sequences were rare, whereas some public TCRs were detected in many donors. Analysis was carried out at a later point, and it linked a missense DCLRE1C variant to TCR beta V- and J-gene trimming. Association with HLA alleles at 0.05 false discovery rate was found for 17,000 or so TCR beta sequences in a later analysis.

Comments on this clone: What it binds is not known.

PCR amplification relied on 60 Vbeta primers (plus 13 Jbeta primers). Generated by immunoSEQ multiplex PCR, the TCRdb table keeps only in-frame clones and is missing some. The sample contains under 200,000 clones, 80% to 85% of which appear only once. The sequence derives from a human donor in good health. The sample comprised PBMCs. V usage is TRBV9 and J usage is TRBJ1-2; 8 bases line up with TRBD1. CDR3: CASSASDRAYGYTF. CDR3 in DNA: TGTGCCAGCAGCGCGTCGGACAGGGCCTATGGCTACACCTTC.